The 3 T cell receptor beta chains reported below all come from one sample, sequenced in a study of T cell responses to AZD1222 COVID-19 vaccine. The repertoire was sequenced with immunoSEQ multiplex PCR; TCRdb's copy has only in-frame clones and lacks some. Altogether 100,000 to 150,000 clones are present, 75% to 90% being singletons, with the ten largest covering approximately 1.7%. This specimen was peripheral blood, taken on day 0 of AZD1222 vaccination. The receptor source for this set is an adult in good health.

This sequence joins TRBV7-9 and TRBJ1-3, with TRBD1 matching 7 bases. Germline V CDR1 and CDR2: SEHNR, FQNEAQ (reference sequence). V trimming: 4 bases; J trimming: 0 bases; junction bases outside the gene matches: 6. The CDR3 covers 16 residues. CDR3 region: CASSSGQPNSGNTIYF. CDR3 bases: TGTGCCAGCAGCTCGGGACAGCCTAACTCTGGAAACACCATATATTTT.

V gene TRBV11-2 combines with J gene TRBJ2-1; D unresolved. V gave up 1 base and J gave up 9 bases, with 13 bases separating them. This CDR3 is built from 14 residues. CDR1 is SGHAT and CDR2 is FQNNGV in the germline V gene. In nucleotides, the CDR3 is TGTGCCAGCAGCTTAGCCCGACGATGGAGTGAGCAGTTCTTC. Protein product: CASSLARRWSEQFF.

This chain connects TRBV29-1 to TRBJ2-7; tentative D call: TRBD1 (6 bases). There are 13 residues in the CDR3. Deletions cut 5 bases from V and 2 bases from J, with 13 bases between. Germline CDR1 SQVTM, CDR2 ANQGSEA. DNA for the CDR3: TGCAGCGTTCCCGGGACACCGGCCTACGAGCAGTACTTC. It specifies CSVPGTPAYEQYF.